The 11 T cell receptor beta chains reported below all come from one sample, sequenced in a study of graft-versus-host responses after intestinal transplantation. Graft tissue was processed to release intraepithelial and lamina propria lymphocytes. The data were produced by immunoSEQ multiplex PCR, yet TCRdb's version contains in-frame clones alone and is incomplete. Of about 14,000 clones in the sample, roughly 82% are singletons; the top ten hold around 3.9%. The sample consisted of ileum tissue, taken roughly 27 days after intestinal transplant. The receptors stem from a human patient who received an intestinal transplant, so some T cells may come from the graft donor.

The chain joins TRBV27 to TRBJ1-5, with D tentatively TRBD1 (6 bases). Deletions cut 6 bases from V and 3 bases from J, with 12 bases between. Germline CDR1 MNHEY, CDR2 SMNVEV (reference sequence). The CDR3 has 14 amino acids. The CDR3 protein is CASSYQGNNQPQHF. In nucleotides, the CDR3 is TGTGCCAGCAGCTACCAGGGGAACAATCAGCCCCAGCATTTT.

The chain combines TRBV28 with TRBJ2-2, with D unclear. Germline loops: CDR1 MDHEN, CDR2 SYDVKM. Trimming stripped 3 bases from V and 4 bases from J, with 6 bases between. The CDR3 sequence is 13 residues long. CDR3 region: CASSLGFTGELFF. The CDR3 DNA follows: TGTGCCAGCAGTTTGGGCTTCACCGGGGAGCTGTTTTTT.

The DNA of the CDR3 is TGTGCCAGCAGCCGGGGGGGAAACTATGGCTACACCTTC. Translation: CASSRGGNYGYTF. The chain employs TRBV27 and TRBJ1-2; weak D call: TRBD1 (5 bases). The CDR3 runs 13 residues. Trimming removed 6 bases at V and 2 bases at J, with 10 bases between. Germline V lookup: CDR1 MNHEY, CDR2 SMNVEV (reference sequence).

The V gene is TRBV30, the J gene TRBJ1-4; no reliable D call. Germline V gene lookup returns CDR1 GTSNPN and CDR2 SVGIG (reference sequence). The length of the CDR3 is 16 residues. V was shortened by 2 bases and J by 2 bases, with 15 bases between the two germline ends. CDR3 DNA sequence: TGTGCCTGGAGTACCCCTGGCAGGTCGACTAATGAAAAACTGTTTTTT. Translated: CAWSTPGRSTNEKLFF. The full variable domain, completed using reference TRBV30 and TRBJ1-4, is SQTIHQWPATLVQPVGSPLSLECTVEGTSNPNLYWYRQAAGRGLQLLFYSVGIGQISSEVPQNLSASRPQDRQFILSSKKLLLSDSGFYLCAWSTPGRSTNEKLFFGSGTQLSVL.

The chain links TRBV7-8 to TRBJ1-1; the D gene is possibly TRBD1 (5 bases). Between the trimmed V and J ends, which lost 1 base and 0 bases, there was a span of 12 bases. The CDR3 spans 16 residues. Per germline, CDR1 SGHVS and CDR2 FQNEAQ. CDR3 bases: TGTGCCAGCAGCTTAGGGACACGGACGATGAACACTGAAGCTTTCTTT. This codes for CASSLGTRTMNTEAFF.

For the CDR3, the DNA is TGTGCCAGCAGTGCACAGGGGGGGACTGAAGCTTTCTTT. The encoded protein is CASSAQGGTEAFF. The chain links TRBV27 to TRBJ1-1; 8 nucleotides align to TRBD1. Germline CDR1 and CDR2: MNHEY and SMNVEV (reference sequence). The junction had 4 bases not matched to a gene; V was cut back by 5 bases and J by 5 bases. CDR3 size: 13 residues.

Within the sample, this clone is medium-sized. This chain links TRBV7-2 with TRBJ1-2, with D maybe TRBD1 (6 bases). V shed 4 bases and J shed 4 bases, with 16 bases lying between them. The germline CDR1 and CDR2 sequences are SGHTA and FQGNSA. The CDR3 is 15 amino acids. The CDR3: CASSWPIGTRYGYTF. The CDR3, as DNA: TGTGCCAGCAGCTGGCCGATCGGGACACGCTATGGCTACACCTTC.

This chain connects TRBV4-2 to TRBJ2-3; 9 nucleotides align to TRBD2. Germline V gene lookup returns CDR1 LGHNA and CDR2 YNFKEQ. The CDR3 length is 17 residues. Trimming cost V 4 bases and J 4 bases; bases outside gene matches: 12. CDR3 bases: TGTGCCAGCAGCCTGTATCCCGGGACTAGCAGCGCAGATACGCAGTATTTT. Translating gives CASSLYPGTSSADTQYF.

This chain joins TRBV7-6 and TRBJ1-5; tentatively, D is TRBD1 (5 bases). V was clipped by 1 base and J by 0 bases, with 10 bases between them. The CDR3 runs to 16 residues. Per germline, CDR1 SGHVS and CDR2 FNYEAQ. The DNA for the CDR3 is TGTGCCAGCAGCTTAGAGGGCAGGGATAGCAATCAGCCCCAGCATTTT. Translating gives CASSLEGRDSNQPQHF.

The chain employs TRBV11-3 and TRBJ2-1, with 11 bases that match TRBD2. This CDR3 is 17 amino acids long. Germline CDR1 reads SGHNT; CDR2 reads YENEEA. The V segment lost 5 bases and the J segment 3 bases; nucleotides outside the gene matches: 9. CDR3 loop: CASSPTSGKRSYNEQFF. The CDR3 DNA is TGTGCCAGCAGCCCGACTAGCGGGAAGAGGAGCTACAATGAGCAGTTCTTC.

V gene TRBV18 combines with J gene TRBJ2-7; 10 bases agree with TRBD1. The CDR3 covers 14 residues. Germline values: CDR1 KGHSH, CDR2 LQKENI. V lost 0 bases and J lost 4; bases outside the gene matches: 0. In nucleotides, the CDR3 is TGTGCCAGCTCACCACCGGGACAGGGGTACGAGCAGTACTTC. Translating gives CASSPPGQGYEQYF.